This TCR beta chain was recorded in a study of a mutant IDH1 vaccine in newly diagnosed glioma (dated by TCRdb to the early 2020s). Regarding the study in general: Vaccination began 4-6 weeks after radiotherapy alone, or alongside temozolomide cycles in the chemotherapy-containing groups. Of the roughly 31 treated patients, roughly 60% were male and about 40% were female, and the mean age was 40.4 years. Before enrollment, patients had received standard therapy of radiotherapy alone, temozolomide alone, or radiochemotherapy with temozolomide; most received the combination. Visit V12 was the week-35 safety follow-up and visit V13 was the week-47 end of study. Peripheral blood was drawn at six visits: V03 (baseline), V05, V07, V10, V12 and V13. For exploratory analyses, longitudinal TCRB deep sequencing was carried out in about 25 treated patients wherever samples were available.

According to the study, the label for this sample's time point signals: week 35, safety follow-up. Each vaccine dose, consisting of 300 ug of a 20-mer mutant IDH1 peptide in Montanide, was administered subcutaneously with topical imiquimod. Across visits V03 through V10, patients got a total of eight vaccinations, given in weeks 1, 3, 5, 7, 11, 15, 19 and 23. Donors had newly diagnosed WHO grade 3 or 4 IDH1-mutant astrocytomas with loss of nuclear ATRX. The samples were drawn from NOA16, a multicentre, single-arm, open-label phase I trial in Germany that tested a mutant IDH1 peptide vaccine in humans for the first time. The DNeasy Blood and Tissue Kit was used to extract genomic DNA from EDTA blood for TCRB sequencing. The CDR3 starts with the cysteine, ends with the phenylalanine, and has 15 residues. Of the read, only the CDR3 DNA is kept; its 45 bases are in frame from base 1. A distance of 12 bases separates the germline ends of V and J, which lose 1 base and 2 bases respectively. In the germline V gene, CDR1 corresponds to WSHSY and CDR2 to SAAADI.

Here is what the overall study found, with its caveats: Changes in the top peripheral T cell clonotypes picked up by TCRB sequencing did not appear to be linked to pseudoprogression. Across multiple MHC alleles, vaccine-induced immune responses were seen in 90% to 95% of patients. The authors noted that analyses of patient blood samples could not be reproduced because of sample limitations. Availability determined which PBMC samples were chosen for TCRB deep sequencing.

Note on this clone: Its antigen specificity is not known. No much larger clonotype is one base removed from it; base qualities were not supplied.

To prepare the library, the immunoSEQ multiplex PCR assay was applied. Following the manufacturer's protocol, the hsTCRB Kit was used to amplify rearranged TCR beta chain sequences. Sequencing of TCRB libraries was carried out on an Illumina MiSeq. The paper's processing steps were these. The proprietary platform of the kit vendor was used for demultiplexing, trimming and gene mapping. TCRdb took this table from immuneACCESS and kept in-frame rearrangements with V and J called. Such tables lack part of the clones; where checked against another copy, unresolved V genes explain under half of the gap, and the rest is unexplained. Clone size and V and J calls were adopted from that table, with D and trimming inferred from the DNA. For this sample there are approximately 62,000 clones; around four fifths appear just once. In total, the top ten clones hold 3.5% to 4.5% of the sample.

The chain uses TRBV10-2 and TRBJ2-7; the D gene remains uncertain. The origin of this receptor is a man younger than 45 with glioma. The sequences come from PBMCs, collected from a glioma patient whose treatment included an IDH1 peptide vaccine. The nucleotides are TGCGCCAGCAGTGAGTTTACGAAGGTTGCCTACGAGCAGTACTTC. This is translated as CASSEFTKVAYEQYF.